This entry describes one T cell receptor beta chain. There are a few counts of this clonotype. The clone's antigen remains unknown. Base qualities are not at hand, and no much larger clone is one base apart. The method was PCR. Sequencing used a 454 GS FLX Titanium. TCRdb passed the public sequencing reads through fastp at Q25 and MiXCR, retaining productive beta sequences. Entries are consolidated by CDR3 protein sequence, retaining the most common genes and DNA. Here the sample has roughly 710 distinct CDR3 sequences; under 35% occur a single time. About an eighth of the sample is held by the ten biggest clonotypes. This sample is drawn from a study of regulatory and conventional T cells in breast cancer (dated by TCRdb to between 2014 and 2016). V and J lose 7 bases and 5 bases, and a span of 12 bases separates them. CDR1 and CDR2 (SNHLY, FYNNEI) derive from the germline V gene. From the cysteine through the phenylalanine, the CDR3 covers 13 amino acids. The retained sequence is limited to the CDR3, 39 bases, with the frame set at the first base.

This chain joins TRBV2 to TRBJ2-1; the D gene remains uncertain. The TCR originated in a female donor with breast cancer. Sample: regulatory T cells from blood. CDR3 region: CASNDHNDNEQFF. Read as DNA, the sequence is TGTGCCAGCAACGACCACAATGACAATGAGCAGTTCTTC.